These T cell receptor beta chains were read from a single sample in a study of STAT5B mutations in CD4+ large granular lymphocyte leukemia. Here immunoSEQ multiplex PCR was the method, and the copy in TCRdb shows in-frame clones only, minus some. The sample has some 30,000 clones; approximately 67% are singletons. The sequenced material came from CD4+ T cells from blood buffy coats. These receptor sequences come from a human donor in good health. CDR3s include the opening cysteine and the closing phenylalanine or tryptophan. A D gene is named only where the DNA matches it firmly. Clone size appears in some rows only: once, few, many, or a class for an expanded clone.

clone_size j_call d_call v_call cdr3_nt cdr3_aa
. TRBJ2-7 . TRBV6-6 TGTGCCAGCAGTGCTCCCGGGGAAGGCACCTACGAGCAGTACTTC CASSAPGEGTYEQYF
. TRBJ2-1 TRBD1 TRBV10-1 TGCGCCAGCAGTGAGAGGGGGCCCTACAATGAGCAGTTCTTC CASSERGPYNEQFF
. TRBJ1-2 TRBD1 TRBV19 TGTGCCAGTAGTACTCAACCAGGGGGTGGCTACACCTTC CASSTQPGGGYTF
. TRBJ2-7 TRBD1 TRBV5-6 TGTGCCAGCAGCTCTACCGGACAGGTAGGGGACGAGCAGTACTTC CASSSTGQVGDEQYF
. TRBJ2-3 . TRBV6-5 TGTGCCAGCAGTAAGAGGGCAGATACGCAGTATTTT CASSKRADTQYF
. TRBJ1-2 . TRBV19 TGTGCCAGTACCTCCCAGGGGAGGGTGGGCGGCTACACCTTC CASTSQGRVGGYTF
. TRBJ1-1 TRBD1 TRBV19 TGTGCCAGTAGTATCGCCGGGACAGGGGTTGACACTGAAGCTTTCTTT CASSIAGTGVDTEAFF
. TRBJ2-3 TRBD2 TRBV18 TGTGCCAGCTCACGGCTAGCGGGGGATCCCTATAACACAGATACGCAGTATTTT CASSRLAGDPYNTDTQYF
. TRBJ2-7 . TRBV15 TGTGCCACCAGCAGAGATCGTATGGGGTACGAGCAGTACTTC CATSRDRMGYEQYF
. TRBJ2-6 TRBD1 TRBV9 TGTGCCAGCAGCCGGGACAGCAGCTCTGGGGCCAACGTCCTGACTTTC CASSRDSSSGANVLTF
once TRBJ2-3 TRBD2 TRBV7-3 TGTGCCAGCAGCGCCCGCTTGGGGGGGGGCACAGATACGCAGTATTTT CASSARLGGGTDTQYF
. TRBJ2-1 TRBD2 TRBV27 TGTGCCAGCAGTTCCCAAGGGGCGGGGGAAGATGAGCAGTTCTTC CASSSQGAGEDEQFF
few TRBJ1-1 . TRBV6-6 TGTGCCAGCAGTTACAACGGCGACTCTGAAGCTTTCTTT CASSYNGDSEAFF
. TRBJ1-1 . TRBV2 TGTGCCAGCACTGCCCAGACCCCGAACACTGAAGCTTTCTTT CASTAQTPNTEAFF
. TRBJ1-4 . TRBV19 TGTGCCAGTAAGTCCGGAGCAACTAATGAAAAACTGTTTTTT CASKSGATNEKLFF
. TRBJ2-5 TRBD1 TRBV27 TGTGCCAGCAGTTTAGGACAGGGGGCAAAGACCCAGTACTTC CASSLGQGAKTQYF
. TRBJ1-1 . TRBV5-1 TGCGCCAGCAGCTTAGGGCAGATTAACACTGAAGCTTTCTTT CASSLGQINTEAFF
. TRBJ1-1 . TRBV10-1 TGCGCCAGCAGTGAGTCGACCAGGGCCGGGACTGAAGCTTTCTTT CASSESTRAGTEAFF
once TRBJ2-7 . TRBV6-1 TGTGCCAGCGAAGGCGACTCCTACGAGCAGTACTTC CASEGDSYEQYF
once TRBJ2-3 TRBD2 TRBV7-2 TGTGCCAGCAGCTCCTGGGGGAGCGGGGGGGCCAATCCAGATACGCAGTATTTT CASSSWGSGGANPDTQYF
. TRBJ2-7 . TRBV25-1 TGTGCCAGCAGTGAATATTGGCCCTACGAGCAGTACTTC CASSEYWPYEQYF
. TRBJ1-6 . TRBV6-5 TGTGCCAGCAGCTATGGAGGGCAGGGGAATTCACCCCTCCACTTT CASSYGGQGNSPLHF
. TRBJ2-5 . TRBV7-3 TGTGCCAGCAGCCCGATGGGGGCGGGAGAGACCCAGTACTTC CASSPMGAGETQYF
. TRBJ2-5 TRBD2 TRBV25-1 TGTGCCACCGGACCTATTAGCGGGGGACAAAAAGAGACCCAGTACTTC CATGPISGGQKETQYF
. TRBJ2-1 TRBD2 TRBV7-2 TGTGCCAGCAGCCAGGGCGCTAGCGGGGGGGCCGTGAATGAGCAGTTCTTC CASSQGASGGAVNEQFF
. TRBJ2-7 . TRBV5-1 TGCGCCAGCAGCTTGGCCGTGAGTTCTAACGAGCAGTACTTC CASSLAVSSNEQYF
once TRBJ2-3 TRBD2 TRBV30 TGTGCCTGGATTGCCCTAGCGGACCCTTATTCCACAGATACGCAGTATTTT CAWIALADPYSTDTQYF
. TRBJ1-1 . TRBV6-5 TGTGCCAGCAGTGCAAGGGGGGTTGACACTGAAGCTTTCTTT CASSARGVDTEAFF
. TRBJ2-5 TRBD2 TRBV29-1 TGCAGCCCGCTGGGGGGGGGTAGGCAAGAGACCCAGTACTTC CSPLGGGRQETQYF
. TRBJ1-2 TRBD1 TRBV5-4 TGTGCCAGCAGCTCCGAAGGGACAGGGGAACCTGATGATTTCTATGGCTACACCTTC CASSSEGTGEPDDFYGYTF
. TRBJ2-3 TRBD2 TRBV19 TGTGCCACCCAGGGCGAGCGGGGTACGCAGTATTTT CATQGERGTQYF
. TRBJ2-5 . TRBV18 TGTGCCAGCTCACCACCGAACGACCGGGAGACCCAGTACTTC CASSPPNDRETQYF
. TRBJ2-7 . TRBV11-2 TGTGCCAGCAGCAGAGGAGGGTCCTACGAGCAGTACTTC CASSRGGSYEQYF
once TRBJ1-4 . TRBV6-5 TGTGCCAGCAGTTACCCTCACCGTGAAAATGAAAAACTGTTTTTT CASSYPHRENEKLFF
few TRBJ1-1 . TRBV19 TGTGCCACCACCACACGACTTGAAGCTTTCTTT CATTTRLEAFF
. TRBJ2-7 . TRBV12-1 TGTGCCAGCAGCACCCGGGACAGCCTATCCTACGAGCAGTACTTC CASSTRDSLSYEQYF
. TRBJ1-5 . TRBV5-1 TGCGCCAGCAGCTTGATGGCAGGGGCGGGTCAGCCCCAGCATTTT CASSLMAGAGQPQHF
. TRBJ1-6 TRBD1 TRBV5-5 TGTGCCACCGAGACAGGGGCGAGCTCCTATAATTCACCCCTCCACTTT CATETGASSYNSPLHF
. TRBJ1-5 . TRBV27 TGTGCCAGCAGTTTGTGGGGATATAGCAATCAGCCCCAGCATTTT CASSLWGYSNQPQHF
. TRBJ2-2 . TRBV7-2 TGTGCCAGCAGCTTTTTCGTCGGGGAGCTGTTTTTT CASSFFVGELFF
. TRBJ2-1 TRBD2 TRBV2 TGTGCCAGCAGGACTAGCGGGGGGGGTGAGCAGTTCTTC CASRTSGGGEQFF
. TRBJ2-3 TRBD2 TRBV13 TGTGCCAGCAGCTTAAAGCGGGGGGGCCCTCCAGATACGCAGTATTTT CASSLKRGGPPDTQYF
once TRBJ1-1 . TRBV7-2 TGTGCCAGCAGCTTAGTCTACGGGGTTTTAATGAACACTGAAGCTTTCTTT CASSLVYGVLMNTEAFF